These 13 T cell receptor beta chains originate from one sample sequenced in a study of OX40 agonist ivuxolimab in advanced cancers. Some clones are missing from TCRdb's copy, which holds only in-frame ones; the method was immunoSEQ multiplex PCR. The data show 8,000 to 10,000 clones, with more than 70% seen just once and 9.5% to 15% held by the top ten. This specimen was CD4+ or CD8+ T cells sorted from blood, taken in a trial of the OX40 agonist ivuxolimab. The origin of the receptors is an adult with an advanced solid tumor such as melanoma, head and neck, liver or kidney cancer.

The chain joins TRBV2 to TRBJ1-4; D not resolved. CDR3 size: 14 residues. Trimming removed 6 bases from V and 0 bases from J, with 8 bases in between. The germline V gene encodes CDR1 SNHLY and CDR2 FYNNEI. The CDR3, as DNA: TGTGCCAGCAGCCCAGATGCAACTAATGAAAAACTGTTTTTT. This codes for CASSPDATNEKLFF.

The rearrangement joins TRBV2 to TRBJ2-3; either TRBD1 or TRBD2 may supply D (5 bases each). Per the germline V gene, CDR1 is SNHLY and CDR2 is FYNNEI. CDR3 length: 14 residues. The V and J ends lost 4 bases and 6 bases respectively, with 14 bases between them. The CDR3 is CASSGPGRPDTQYF. CDR3 nucleotides: TGTGCCAGCAGTGGGCCGGGACGCCCGGATACGCAGTATTTT.

This clone has only one observation. The chain couples TRBV11-2 to TRBJ2-2; D is unresolved. Germline lookup yields CDR1 SGHAT and CDR2 FQNNGV. V lost 1 base, J lost 4 bases, and 10 bases lay in between. The CDR3 consists of 15 residues. The CDR3: CASSLARSGTGELFF. CDR3 in DNA: TGTGCCAGCAGCTTAGCGAGGTCGGGCACCGGGGAGCTGTTTTTT.

V is TRBV7-8 and J is TRBJ1-5; D is unclear. From germline, CDR1 is SGHVS and CDR2 FQNEAQ. The CDR3 contains 13 residues. V was cut by 0 bases and J by 5 bases, with 5 bases left in between. CDR3 residues: CASSLAGDQPQHF. The CDR3 DNA is TGTGCCAGCAGCTTAGCGGGTGATCAGCCCCAGCATTTT.

The chain has TRBV19 and TRBJ1-1; 8 bases match TRBD1. Trimming cost V 7 bases and J 5 bases; bases outside gene matches: 9. The length of the CDR3 is 14 residues. Germline V gene data show CDR1 as LNHDA and CDR2 as SQIVND (reference sequence). The CDR3 loop is CASISQGEGTEAFF. CDR3 DNA sequence: TGTGCCAGTATCTCACAGGGGGAAGGTACTGAAGCTTTCTTT.

V is TRBV28 and J is TRBJ2-7, with a weak D call TRBD1 (5 bases). Deletions cut 3 bases from V and 2 bases from J, with 14 bases between. The CDR3 totals 15 residues. Germline CDR1 MDHEN, CDR2 SYDVKM. CDR3 region: CASSFFSRGTYEQYF. For the CDR3, the DNA is TGTGCCAGCAGTTTCTTCTCTAGGGGAACCTACGAGCAGTACTTC. Looking up the rest from reference TRBV28 and TRBJ2-7 gives the full variable domain: DVKVTQSSRYLVKRTGEKVFLECVQDMDHENMFWYRQDPGLGLRLIYFSYDVKMKEKGDIPEGYSVSREKKERFSLILESASTNQTSMYLCASSFFSRGTYEQYFGPGTRLTVT.

This sequence joins TRBV2 and TRBJ1-4; D is unresolved. Germline V CDR1 and CDR2: SNHLY, FYNNEI. The CDR3 is 14 residues long. With 7 bases removed from V and 3 bases from J, the gap between germline ends came to 12 bases. The CDR3 region has the DNA TGTGCCAGCAAGCTCTGGGGATCTAATGAAAAACTGTTTTTT. This sequence encodes CASKLWGSNEKLFF. Using reference TRBV2 and TRBJ1-4 for the parts outside the CDR3, the full variable domain is EPEVTQTPSHQVTQMGQEVILRCVPISNHLYFYWYRQILGQKVEFLVSFYNNEISEKSEIFDDQFSVERPDGSNFTLKIRSTKLEDSAMYFCASKLWGSNEKLFFGSGTQLSVL.

The chain has TRBV29-1 and TRBJ2-4; no definite D call. The ends were cut back, 4 bases at V and 2 bases at J, with 9 bases in the middle. The CDR3 extends over 13 amino acids. Germline CDR1 and CDR2: SQVTM and ANQGSEA. The CDR3 sequence is CSVGWGSKNIQYF. The CDR3 nucleotides are TGCAGCGTTGGGTGGGGTTCCAAAAACATTCAGTACTTC. Based on the CDR3 plus reference TRBV29-1 and TRBJ2-4, the full variable domain is SAVISQKPSRDICQRGTSLTIQCQVDSQVTMMFWYRQQPGQSLTLIATANQGSEATYESGFVIDKFPISRPNLTFSTLTVSNMSPEDSSIYLCSVGWGSKNIQYFGAGTRLSVL.

This chain links TRBV5-4 with TRBJ2-1; weak D call: TRBD1 (6 bases). The CDR3 runs 15 residues. Trimming left V 9 bases short and J 3 bases short, with 19 bases between. The germline CDR1 and CDR2 sequences are SGHNT and YYREEE (reference sequence). The CDR3, as DNA: TGTGCCACCCAAAGCATGGGGGCGGGCTACAATGAGCAGTTCTTC. It specifies CATQSMGAGYNEQFF.

This clone appeared a single time. The chain couples TRBV19 to TRBJ2-3; 8 bases align to TRBD2. Germline CDR1 LNHDA, CDR2 SQIVND (reference sequence). The CDR3 spans 16 residues. The trim removed 5 bases at V and 3 bases at J, leaving 10 bases unmatched. CDR3 DNA sequence: TGTGCCAGTAGTCTTCAACCGGGACTAGTGACAGATACGCAGTATTTT. Translated, it gives CASSLQPGLVTDTQYF.

The rearrangement uses TRBV28 and TRBJ1-3, with a tentative D call TRBD1 (6 bases). CDR3 size: 15 residues. Per germline, CDR1 MDHEN and CDR2 SYDVKM. V lost 6 bases and J 1 base, leaving 13 bases between the germline ends. This chain's CDR3 is CASRSPTGSGNTIYF. CDR3 DNA: TGTGCCAGCAGGAGTCCTACAGGGTCTGGAAACACCATATATTTT.

V usage is TRBV15 and J usage is TRBJ2-7; D might be TRBD2 (6 bases). Germline values: CDR1 LNHNV, CDR2 YYDKDF (reference sequence). The CDR3 runs to 13 residues. The V end lost 1 base, the J end lost 9 bases, and 13 bases lay between the germline ends. The CDR3 DNA is TGTGCCACCAGCAGAGTCGGGGACTCAGCGCAGTACTTC. Translated: CATSRVGDSAQYF.

The chain combines TRBV11-2 with TRBJ1-1; the D gene is possibly TRBD1 (5 bases). Germline assignment: CDR1 SGHAT and CDR2 FQNNGV. The CDR3 length is 14 residues. V was trimmed by 5 bases and J by 1 base, leaving 11 bases between them. CDR3 DNA: TGTGCCAGCAGCCAAGACAGCGCGAACACTGAAGCTTTCTTT. It specifies CASSQDSANTEAFF.